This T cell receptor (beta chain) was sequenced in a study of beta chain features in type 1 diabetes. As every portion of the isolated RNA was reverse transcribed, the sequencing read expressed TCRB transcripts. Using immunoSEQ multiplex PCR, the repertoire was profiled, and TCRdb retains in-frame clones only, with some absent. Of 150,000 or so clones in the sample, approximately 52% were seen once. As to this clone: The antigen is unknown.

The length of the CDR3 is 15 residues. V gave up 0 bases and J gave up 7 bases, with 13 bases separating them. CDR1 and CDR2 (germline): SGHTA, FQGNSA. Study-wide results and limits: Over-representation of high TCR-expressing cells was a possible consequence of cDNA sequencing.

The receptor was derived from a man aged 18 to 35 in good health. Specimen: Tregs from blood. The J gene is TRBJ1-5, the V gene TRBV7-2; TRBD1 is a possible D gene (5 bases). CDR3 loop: CASSLAGRVRQPQHF. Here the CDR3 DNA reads TGTGCCAGCAGCTTAGCCGGCAGGGTCAGACAGCCCCAGCATTTT.